Shown below are 9 T cell receptor beta chains from a single sample sequenced in a study of T cells after posttransplantation cyclophosphamide. Cyclophosphamide on days +3 and +4 followed busulfan-fludarabine conditioning and a marrow graft. The protocol was immunoSEQ multiplex PCR, while the TCRdb copy is restricted to in-frame clones and leaves out a portion. There are over 20,000 clones in the sample; 85% to 90% occur only once, and about 12% lies in the top ten. This material consisted of PBMCs, taken after allogeneic stem cell transplant with posttransplant cyclophosphamide. The source is a female patient aged 25-39 years who received an allogeneic stem cell transplant from an unrelated donor, was CMV-positive, and had no GVHD. Some T cells may be transferred from the graft donor.

The chain uses TRBV5-4 and TRBJ2-1; 7 nucleotides line up with TRBD1. Germline loops: CDR1 SGHNT, CDR2 YYREEE (reference sequence). The CDR3 spans 15 residues. V was pared by 4 bases and J by 8 bases, with 12 bases of the junction left unmatched. CDR3 residues: CASSPRQGKGDEQFF. DNA of the CDR3: TGTGCCAGCAGCCCGCGACAGGGCAAAGGCGATGAGCAGTTCTTC.

CDR3 coding DNA: TGTGCCAGCAGTGAGCAGGGGAATTCACCCCTCCACTTT. Translating gives CASSEQGNSPLHF. This chain links TRBV6-4 with TRBJ1-6, with TRBD1 as a possible D gene (6 bases). Germline V gene data show CDR1 as MRHNA and CDR2 as SNTAGT. This CDR3 region has 13 residues. V shed 3 bases and J shed 7 bases, with 7 bases lying between them.

The rearrangement links TRBV2 to TRBJ2-5, with a tentative D call TRBD2 (6 bases). Trimming cost V 6 bases and J 1 base, with 12 bases left between them. The CDR3 has 14 amino acids. Germline V gene sequence: CDR1 SNHLY, CDR2 FYNNEI. CDR3 sequence reads: CASSYRRAQETQYF. As DNA, the CDR3 is TGTGCCAGCAGCTATCGGAGGGCCCAAGAGACCCAGTACTTC.

The genes are TRBV5-1 and TRBJ1-1, with a weak D call TRBD1 (6 bases). The CDR3 contains 12 residues. V lost 2 bases and J 6 bases, leaving 8 bases between the germline ends. Germline V gene data show CDR1 as SGHRS and CDR2 as YFSETQ. CDR3 sequence reads: CASSLQGAEAFF. CDR3 in DNA: TGCGCCAGCAGCTTACAGGGTGCTGAAGCTTTCTTT.

CDR3: CATGGLDGETQYF. The CDR3 nucleotides are TGTGCCACCGGGGGACTAGACGGGGAGACCCAGTACTTC. The rearrangement joins TRBV2 to TRBJ2-5; 8 bases map to TRBD2. This CDR3 comprises 13 residues. Germline V gene sequence: CDR1 SNHLY, CDR2 FYNNEI. Germline trimming cut 10 bases from V and 5 bases from J; bases unmatched to any gene: 9.

The chain is built from TRBV30 and TRBJ1-2; a weak D match, TRBD1 (6 bases). CDR3 length: 14 residues. Germline V CDR1 and CDR2: GTSNPN, SVGIG (reference sequence). V lost 2 bases to trimming and J lost 0 bases, with 10 bases between them. The CDR3 region has the DNA TGTGCCTGGAGTCGGACAGTCTCTAACTATGGCTACACCTTC. It encodes CAWSRTVSNYGYTF.

Written as DNA, the CDR3 is TGCGCCAGCCGGCCCGGGGGACTAGCGGGGTCGGAGACCCAGTACTTC. It yields the protein CASRPGGLAGSETQYF. The chain recombines TRBV4-1 with TRBJ2-5; the match to TRBD2 covers 13 bases. The germline V gene encodes CDR1 MGHRA and CDR2 YSYEKL. V shed 8 bases and J 5 bases; nucleotides not matched to a gene: 11. The CDR3 consists of 16 residues.

The V call is TRBV5-8, the J call TRBJ2-7, with D possibly matching TRBD2 (7 bases). The V end was cut by 4 bases, the J end by 7 bases, with 21 bases between. CDR3 length: 15 residues. Germline values: CDR1 SGHTS, CDR2 YDEGEE. The CDR3 DNA reads as TGTGCCAGCAGCGCCGCCTGGGGGGGGGCGGATGAGCAGTACTTC. Its protein product is CASSAAWGGADEQYF.

The CDR3 loop reads CASSVGPAANEKLFF. As DNA, the CDR3 is TGTGCCAGCAGCGTCGGGCCAGCGGCTAATGAAAAACTGTTTTTT. The rearrangement uses TRBV5-5 and TRBJ1-4; D unresolved. V was cut by 4 bases and J by 3 bases, with 13 bases left in between. Per germline, CDR1 SGHKS and CDR2 YYEKEE (reference sequence). This CDR3 is built from 15 residues. Variable domain in full (rest from reference TRBV5-5 and TRBJ1-4): DAGVTQSPTHLIKTRGQQVTLRCSPISGHKSVSWYQQVLGQGPQFIFQYYEKEERGRGNFPDRFSARQFPNYSSELNVNALLLGDSALYLCASSVGPAANEKLFFGSGTQLSVL.